This T cell receptor (beta chain) was captured in a study of regulatory T cells in long-lasting Graves disease. This clonotype was observed a handful of times. Investigators prepared the TCR beta libraries by applying iRepertoire HTBI primers and Arm-PCR of CDR3 regions. MiXCR was run by TCRdb on the multiplex PCR reads, yielding one entry per CDR3 protein. The table shows 450,000 to 600,000 distinct CDR3 sequences, with about 13% occurring only once. V lost 4 bases, J lost 2 bases, and 16 bases lay in between. Germline CDR1 is LGHDT and CDR2 is YNNKEL (reference sequence). This CDR3 comprises 16 residues. Time point indicated: newly diagnosed GD, antithyroid drugs for less than 3 months. Researchers made the TCR library from RNA that was extracted from PBMCs. These data were also reused for a study on T cells in Graves' hyperthyroidism and ophthalmopathy.

This material consisted of peripheral blood mononuclear cells (PBMCs), taken at new diagnosis, from a patient treated with antithyroid drugs. The rearrangement links TRBV3-1 to TRBJ2-3, with D perhaps TRBD1 or TRBD2 (6 bases each). The TCR originated in a man aged 30 to 45 with Graves disease. As DNA, the CDR3 is TGTGCCAGCAGCCCACCTCGGAGGGGGGCCACAGATACGCAGTATTTT. Translating gives CASSPPRRGATDTQYF.